This T cell receptor beta chain was sequenced for a study of cytomegalovirus exposure and HLA in healthy donors. About this clone itself: The antigen is unknown.

PCR used 60 Vbeta primers and 13 Jbeta primers. Method: immunoSEQ multiplex PCR; TCRdb's copy keeps in-frame clones and lacks some. This table holds 90,000 to 120,000 clones, 70% to 85% found once. Germline CDR1 and CDR2: SGHRS and YFSETQ. CDR3 length: 14 residues. Trimming left V 0 bases short and J 5 bases short, with 9 bases between. Study findings and constraints: Cytomegalovirus-associated TCR beta chains were listed, numbering roughly 150. The classifier was said to identify cytomegalovirus status with high specificity and sensitivity. Most observed TCR sequences were rare, whereas some public TCRs were detected in many donors. There was a cluster of highly shared sequence variants that was likely a sequencing artifact.

The specimen sequenced was PBMCs. The source of this sequence is a male donor in good health and CMV-seronegative. J is TRBJ2-4 and V is TRBV5-1, with D perhaps matching TRBD1 (6 bases). CDR3 sequence: CASSLDPGENIQYF. CDR3 DNA sequence: TGCGCCAGCAGCTTGGATCCAGGGGAAAACATTCAGTACTTC.